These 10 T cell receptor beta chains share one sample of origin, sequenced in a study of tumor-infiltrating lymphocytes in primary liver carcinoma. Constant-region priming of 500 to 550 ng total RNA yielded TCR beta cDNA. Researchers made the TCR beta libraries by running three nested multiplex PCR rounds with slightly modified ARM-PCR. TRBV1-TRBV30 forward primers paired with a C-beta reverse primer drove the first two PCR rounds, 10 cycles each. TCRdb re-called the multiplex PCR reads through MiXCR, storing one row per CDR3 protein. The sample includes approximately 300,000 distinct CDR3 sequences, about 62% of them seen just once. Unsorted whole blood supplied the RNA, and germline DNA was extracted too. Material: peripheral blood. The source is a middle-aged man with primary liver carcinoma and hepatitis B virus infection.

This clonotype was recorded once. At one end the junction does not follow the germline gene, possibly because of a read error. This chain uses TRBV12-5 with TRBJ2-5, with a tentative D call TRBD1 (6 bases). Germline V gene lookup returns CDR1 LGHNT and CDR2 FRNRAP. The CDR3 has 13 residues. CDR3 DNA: TGTGCTGGTGGTTTGACAGGAGAAGAGACCCAGTACTTC. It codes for CAGGLTGEETQYF.

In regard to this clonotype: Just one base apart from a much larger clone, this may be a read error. This CDR3 is CASSFTSGSTGTQYF. The CDR3 region has the DNA TGTGCCAGCAGCTTCACTAGCGGTAGCACAGGTACGCAGTATTTT. The V gene is TRBV11-2, the J gene TRBJ2-3; 8 bases fit TRBD2. Germline V CDR1 and CDR2: SGHAT, FQNNGV. The CDR3 covers 15 residues. Full variable domain (remainder filled in from reference TRBV11-2 and TRBJ2-3): EAGVAQSPRYKIIEKRQSVAFWCNPISGHATLYWYQQILGQGPKLLIQFQNNGVVDDSQLPKDRFSAERLKGVDSTLKIQPAKLEDSAVYLCASSFTSGSTGTQYFGPGTRLTVL.

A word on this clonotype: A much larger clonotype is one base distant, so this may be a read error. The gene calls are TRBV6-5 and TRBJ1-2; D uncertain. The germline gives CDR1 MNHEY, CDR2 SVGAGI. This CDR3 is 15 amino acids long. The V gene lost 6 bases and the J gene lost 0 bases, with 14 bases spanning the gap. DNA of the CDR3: TGTGCCAGCAGATACCAGGCCGCATCTAACTATGGCTACACCTTC. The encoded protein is CASRYQAASNYGYTF.

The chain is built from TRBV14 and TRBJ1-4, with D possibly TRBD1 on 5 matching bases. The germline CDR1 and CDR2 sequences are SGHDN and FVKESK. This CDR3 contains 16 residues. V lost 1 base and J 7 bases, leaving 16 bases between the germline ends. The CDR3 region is CASSQVSSWGFEKLFF. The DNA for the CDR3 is TGTGCCAGCAGCCAAGTATCGTCGTGGGGGTTTGAAAAACTGTTTTTT. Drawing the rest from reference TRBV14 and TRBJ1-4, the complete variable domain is EAGVTQFPSHSVIEKGQTVTLRCDPISGHDNLYWYRRVMGKEIKFLLHFVKESKQDESGMPNNRFLAERTGGTYSTLKVQPAELEDSGVYFCASSQVSSWGFEKLFFGSGTQLSVL.

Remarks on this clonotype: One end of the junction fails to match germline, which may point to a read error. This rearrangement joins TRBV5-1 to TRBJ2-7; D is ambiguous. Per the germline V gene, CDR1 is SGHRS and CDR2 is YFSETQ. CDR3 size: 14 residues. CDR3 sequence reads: CTSSLVGSSYEQYF. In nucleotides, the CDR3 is TGCACCAGCAGCTTGGTAGGCAGTTCCTACGAGCAGTACTTC.

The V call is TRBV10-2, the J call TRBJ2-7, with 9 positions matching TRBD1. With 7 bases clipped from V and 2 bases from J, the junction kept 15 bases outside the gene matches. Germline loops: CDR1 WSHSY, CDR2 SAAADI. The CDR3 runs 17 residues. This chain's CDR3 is CASTVDVLGTGPYEQYF. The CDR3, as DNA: TGCGCCAGCACTGTAGACGTACTTGGGACAGGGCCCTACGAGCAGTACTTC.

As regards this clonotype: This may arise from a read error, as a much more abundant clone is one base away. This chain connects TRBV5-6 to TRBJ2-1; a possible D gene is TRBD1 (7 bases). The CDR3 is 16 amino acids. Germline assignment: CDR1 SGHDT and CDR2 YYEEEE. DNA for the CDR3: TGTGGCAGCAGCTTGGCGGGAACAGGGGATACGGGTGAGCAGTTCTTC. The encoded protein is CGSSLAGTGDTGEQFF. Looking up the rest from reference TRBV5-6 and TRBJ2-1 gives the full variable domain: DAGVTQSPTHLIKTRGQQVTLRCSPKSGHDTVSWYQQALGQGPQFIFQYYEEEERQRGNFPDRFSGHQFPNYSSELNVNALLLGDSALYLCGSSLAGTGDTGEQFFGPGTRLTVL.

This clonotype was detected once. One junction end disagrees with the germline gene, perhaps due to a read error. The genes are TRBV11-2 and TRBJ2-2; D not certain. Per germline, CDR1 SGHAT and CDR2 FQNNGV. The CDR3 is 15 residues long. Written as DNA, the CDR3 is TGTGTCAGCAGCCCACCAGACCCTTTCCTCGGGGAGCTGTTTTTT. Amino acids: CVSSPPDPFLGELFF.

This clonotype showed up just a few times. For the CDR3, the DNA is TGTGCCAGCAGCTGGGACAGACACCTTAACATTCAGTACTTC. Amino acid sequence: CASSWDRHLNIQYF. The chain combines TRBV5-4 with TRBJ2-4, with 7 nucleotides matching TRBD1. Germline-derived CDR1 and CDR2 are SGHNT and YYREEE (reference sequence). This CDR3 has 14 amino acids. Trimming cost V 3 bases and J 7 bases; bases outside gene matches: 7.

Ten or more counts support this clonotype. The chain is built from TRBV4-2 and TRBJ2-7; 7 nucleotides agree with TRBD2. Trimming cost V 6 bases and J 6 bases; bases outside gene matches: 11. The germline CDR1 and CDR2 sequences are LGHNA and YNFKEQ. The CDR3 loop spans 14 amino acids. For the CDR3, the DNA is TGTGCCAGCAGTATAGCGGGCTCTGGAATCGAGCAGTACTTC. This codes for CASSIAGSGIEQYF.